This passage covers 27 T cell receptor beta chains from one sample sequenced in a study of cytomegalovirus exposure and HLA in healthy donors. Amplification used 60 Vbeta primers and 13 Jbeta primers. Clones were sequenced by immunoSEQ multiplex PCR, and TCRdb holds only the in-frame ones, with some missing. The table lists 130,000 or so clones. Sequenced material: PBMCs. All receptors come from a woman aged 40 to 55 in good health and CMV-seronegative.

Notes on this clone: The same CDR3 is also encoded by other DNA sequences in this sample. The V and J genes are TRBV18 and TRBJ1-1; D call uncertain. V lost 2 bases, J lost 3 bases, and 7 bases lay in between. CDR3 length: 13 residues. Germline CDR1 and CDR2: KGHSH and LQKENI. CDR3 nucleotide sequence: TGTGCCAGCTCACCAGCCCGGGACACTGAAGCTTTCTTT. Its protein product is CASSPARDTEAFF.

The chain carries TRBV27 and TRBJ2-7; D is perhaps TRBD1 (5 bases). V was clipped by 2 bases and J by 8 bases, with 16 bases between them. From germline, CDR1 is MNHEY and CDR2 SMNVEV (reference sequence). This CDR3 region has 14 residues. The CDR3 DNA is TGTGCCAGCAGTTTACTGTCAGGGATGACCAAGCAGTACTTC. Translated, it gives CASSLLSGMTKQYF.

The chain combines TRBV5-6 with TRBJ2-7; weak D call: TRBD1 (6 bases). With 4 bases removed from V and 4 bases from J, the gap between germline ends came to 9 bases. Germline CDR1 SGHDT, CDR2 YYEEEE. The CDR3 extends over 12 amino acids. CDR3 sequence reads: CASSGGGYEQYF. In nucleotides, the CDR3 is TGTGCCAGCAGCGGGGGCGGTTACGAGCAGTACTTC.

V and J are TRBV18 and TRBJ1-6, with TRBD1 as a possible D gene (5 bases). Trimming stripped 4 bases from V and 4 bases from J, with 14 bases between. CDR3 length: 16 amino acids. Germline V gene lookup returns CDR1 KGHSH and CDR2 LQKENI. CDR3 nucleotides: TGTGCCAGCTCACTTCAGGGTGACCTTTATAATTCACCCCTCCACTTT. It is translated as CASSLQGDLYNSPLHF.

The V gene is TRBV28, the J gene TRBJ1-2, with 7 bases matching TRBD1. J gave up 3 bases and V 7 bases, and 11 bases lay outside the gene matches. Germline V lookup: CDR1 MDHEN, CDR2 SYDVKM. The CDR3 runs to 15 residues. The CDR3 here is CASTAPSGGDYGYTF. The CDR3 region has the DNA TGTGCCAGCACCGCTCCGTCAGGGGGAGACTATGGCTACACCTTC.

In nucleotides, the CDR3 is TGTGCCAGCAGTTCCCCGACGGGAGGCTACTCCTACGAGCAGTACTTC. Translation: CASSSPTGGYSYEQYF. The V gene is TRBV28, the J gene TRBJ2-7; 7 positions match TRBD2. Germline V gene data show CDR1 as MDHEN and CDR2 as SYDVKM. The CDR3 consists of 16 residues. Unmatched junction bases numbered 9, after V lost 4 bases and J lost 0 bases.

The V and J genes are TRBV5-1 and TRBJ2-3, with D tentatively TRBD1 (6 bases). The V end lost 5 bases, the J end lost 2 bases, and 12 bases lay between the germline ends. The CDR3 has 14 amino acids. The V gene's germline CDR1 is SGHRS and CDR2 YFSETQ. CDR3 in amino acids: CASSSGVVTDTQYF. The CDR3 DNA sequence: TGCGCCAGCAGTTCAGGGGTGGTCACAGATACGCAGTATTTT. The whole variable domain, filled in from reference TRBV5-1 and TRBJ2-3, reads KAGVTQTPRYLIKTRGQQVTLSCSPISGHRSVSWYQQTPGQGLQFLFEYFSETQRNKGNFPGRFSGRQFSNSRSEMNVSTLELGDSALYLCASSSGVVTDTQYFGPGTRLTVL.

The chain joins TRBV28 to TRBJ1-1, with 8 bases lining up with TRBD1. With V trimmed by 4 bases and J by 12 bases, 13 bases remained unmatched. This CDR3 contains 14 residues. Looked up from germline, CDR1 is MDHEN and CDR2 is SYDVKM. The CDR3 region is CASSSGQGRVRTFF. The DNA of the CDR3 is TGTGCCAGCAGTTCAGGACAGGGAAGGGTACGGACTTTCTTT.

Concerning this clone itself: Relative to the germline gene, one junction end is altered; a read error may explain this. Here the CDR3 reads CASSSVAGVGEKLFF. The CDR3 DNA reads TGTGCTAGCAGCTCAGTGGCAGGGGTGGGTGAAAAACTGTTTTTT. This chain uses TRBV7-7 with TRBJ1-4, with a tentative D call TRBD1 (6 bases). Germline-derived CDR1 and CDR2 are SSHAT and FNYEAQ (reference sequence). The CDR3 covers 15 residues.

The chain employs TRBV5-1 and TRBJ2-2; 8 bases agree with TRBD1. V lost 7 bases to trimming and J lost 6 bases; unmatched junction nucleotides: 11. Germline V gene lookup returns CDR1 SGHRS and CDR2 YFSETQ. The CDR3 consists of 15 residues. As DNA, the CDR3 is TGCGCCAGCGGTCCACTGACAGGGGAAGCCGGGGAGCTGTTTTTT. It translates to CASGPLTGEAGELFF.

The rearrangement links TRBV27 to TRBJ2-7, with no clear D. In germline, CDR1 is MNHEY, CDR2 SMNVEV (reference sequence). The CDR3 runs to 9 residues. Trimming removed 7 bases at V and 12 bases at J, with 10 bases between. Here the CDR3 reads CASTRVMYV. Here the CDR3 DNA reads TGTGCCAGCACCCGGGTCATGTACGTC.

The chain employs TRBV7-2 and TRBJ1-4; weak D call: TRBD1 (5 bases). CDR1 is SGHTA, CDR2 FQGNSA, per germline. The V and J ends lost 5 bases and 3 bases respectively, with 19 bases between them. The length of the CDR3 is 17 residues. CDR3 loop: CASSMTSPRGANEKLFF. The CDR3 DNA follows: TGTGCCAGCAGCATGACATCTCCCCGGGGGGCTAATGAAAAACTGTTTTTT.

V and J are TRBV28 and TRBJ2-6; a possible D gene is TRBD1 (6 bases). The germline V and J ends were trimmed by 5 bases and 3 bases, with 11 bases remaining between them. This CDR3 is 15 amino acids long. The germline CDR1 and CDR2 sequences are MDHEN and SYDVKM. Here the CDR3 DNA reads TGTGCCAGCAGTCAACAGGGCATTGGGGCCAACGTCCTGACTTTC. It is translated as CASSQQGIGANVLTF.

The chain couples TRBV7-8 to TRBJ2-2, with a possible D match to TRBD2 (6 bases). The V end lost 7 bases, the J end lost 5 bases, and 17 bases lay between the germline ends. CDR1 and CDR2 (germline): SGHVS, FQNEAQ. This CDR3 is 15 amino acids long. CDR3 region: CASTTGTPRTGELFF. The CDR3 DNA reads TGTGCCAGCACAACCGGGACTCCCAGGACCGGGGAGCTGTTTTTT.

The CDR3: CASSEETGVGLFF. The CDR3 coding sequence is TGCGCCAGCAGTGAGGAGACGGGGGTGGGACTGTTTTTT. This chain connects TRBV10-1 to TRBJ2-2; D may be TRBD2 (6 bases). The CDR3 runs 13 residues. V gave up 2 bases and J gave up 14 bases, with 15 bases separating them. CDR1 and CDR2 from the germline V gene are WNHNN and SYGVQD (reference sequence).

This chain connects TRBV6-1 to TRBJ1-1; 8 bases fit TRBD1. The CDR3 covers 14 residues. After removal of 4 bases from V and 4 bases from J, the junction contained 5 bases not matched to a gene. Germline V gene data show CDR1 as MNHNS and CDR2 as SASEGT. The CDR3 region has the DNA TGTGCCAGCAGTGTAAACACAGGGGGCACTGAAGCTTTCTTT. This sequence encodes CASSVNTGGTEAFF.

This chain uses TRBV4-3 with TRBJ2-6; perhaps TRBD1 as D (6 bases). The V gene lost 1 base and the J gene lost 2 bases, with 21 bases spanning the gap. Per germline, CDR1 LGHNA and CDR2 YSLEER. This CDR3 has 20 amino acids. CDR3 protein: CASSQGVRIPGHPGANVLTF. As DNA, the CDR3 is TGCGCCAGCAGCCAAGGCGTGAGAATTCCGGGACACCCTGGGGCCAACGTCCTGACTTTC.

The chain joins TRBV6-6 to TRBJ1-2; D possibly corresponds to TRBD1 (5 bases). CDR1 MNHNY and CDR2 SVGAGI come from the germline V gene (reference sequence). This CDR3 is built from 12 residues. Trimming took off 5 bases at V and 3 bases at J, with 7 bases between the two ends. In DNA form, the CDR3 reads TGTGCCAGCAGTGACAGAGACTATGGCTACACCTTC. This encodes CASSDRDYGYTF.

This chain uses TRBV5-3 with TRBJ1-2; D perhaps matches TRBD1 (6 bases). TRBV5-3 belongs to the ORF category, with a function that is uncertain. The CDR3 runs 14 residues. The germline V and J ends were trimmed by 4 bases and 6 bases, with 16 bases remaining between them. The CDR3 reads CARSQGVGGHGYTF. CDR3 nucleotides: TGTGCCAGAAGCCAGGGAGTGGGGGGGCATGGCTACACCTTC.

V and J are TRBV19 and TRBJ1-3; D perhaps matches TRBD1 (5 bases). This CDR3 is built from 15 residues. V was cut by 4 bases and J by 0 bases, with 10 bases left in between. Germline V gene data show CDR1 as LNHDA and CDR2 as SQIVND (reference sequence). The CDR3 nucleotides read TGTGCCAGTAGTACTACAGGAAACTCTGGAAACACCATATATTTT. It codes for CASSTTGNSGNTIYF. The complete variable domain, with remaining parts taken from reference TRBV19 and TRBJ1-3, reads DGGITQSPKYLFRKEGQNVTLSCEQNLNHDAMYWYRQDPGQGLRLIYYSQIVNDFQKGDIAEGYSVSREKKESFPLTVTSAQKNPTAFYLCASSTTGNSGNTIYFGEGSWLTVV.

The chain joins TRBV10-3 to TRBJ2-3, with 12 bases that match TRBD2. With V trimmed by 2 bases and J by 5 bases, 5 bases remained unmatched. Germline lookup yields CDR1 ENHRY and CDR2 SYGVKD. The CDR3 is 16 amino acids. The CDR3 sequence: CAISEGLAGSKDTQYF. The DNA of the CDR3 is TGTGCCATCAGTGAGGGACTAGCGGGGTCCAAAGATACGCAGTATTTT.

V gene TRBV28 combines with J gene TRBJ1-5; 7 bases are a match to TRBD1. After removal of 6 bases from V and 3 bases from J, the junction contained 8 bases not matched to a gene. CDR1 is MDHEN and CDR2 is SYDVKM in the germline V gene. The length of the CDR3 is 15 residues. The CDR3 spells CASRTGTDYNQPQHF. CDR3 bases: TGTGCCAGCAGAACCGGGACAGATTACAATCAGCCCCAGCATTTT.

The genes are TRBV4-3 and TRBJ2-7; D perhaps matches TRBD1 (5 bases). Germline CDR1 LGHNA, CDR2 YSLEER. V was pared by 0 bases and J by 8 bases, with 14 bases between. The CDR3 extends over 14 amino acids. CDR3 in DNA: TGCGCCAGCAGCCAAGATGGGCTAGGGGTGAAGCAGTACTTC. Amino acid sequence: CASSQDGLGVKQYF.

The chain has TRBV10-3 and TRBJ1-1, with 10 bases aligning to TRBD1. The CDR3 is 15 amino acids. J lost 0 bases, V lost 4 bases, and 2 bases had no gene match. Germline loops: CDR1 ENHRY, CDR2 SYGVKD. CDR3: CAISAGQGVNTEAFF. In DNA, the CDR3 is TGTGCCATCAGTGCCGGACAGGGGGTGAACACTGAAGCTTTCTTT.

The chain combines TRBV28 with TRBJ1-5; TRBD1 aligns across 7 bases. This CDR3 has 15 residues. Looked up from germline, CDR1 is MDHEN and CDR2 is SYDVKM. After removal of 8 bases from V and 1 base from J, the junction contained 8 bases not matched to a gene. In nucleotides, the CDR3 is TGTGCCAGCCAGCAAGGGGGCGCGAGCAATCAGCCCCAGCATTTT. Protein product: CASQQGGASNQPQHF.

The chain links TRBV2 to TRBJ1-1; tentative D call: TRBD1 (5 bases). V shed 11 bases and J shed 2 bases, with 15 bases lying between them. Per the germline V gene, CDR1 is SNHLY and CDR2 is FYNNEI. The CDR3 consists of 13 residues. CDR3 sequence: CAGQGEANTEAFF. As DNA, the CDR3 is TGTGCCGGACAAGGGGAGGCAAACACTGAAGCTTTCTTT.

The CDR3 nucleotides are TGCGCCAGCAGCCAAACAGTAGATTCGTTCTATGGCTACACCTTC. Protein: CASSQTVDSFYGYTF. J is TRBJ1-2 and V is TRBV4-1; D call uncertain. Germline-derived CDR1 and CDR2 are MGHRA and YSYEKL. This CDR3 contains 15 residues. V gave up 2 bases and J gave up 4 bases, with 14 bases separating them.